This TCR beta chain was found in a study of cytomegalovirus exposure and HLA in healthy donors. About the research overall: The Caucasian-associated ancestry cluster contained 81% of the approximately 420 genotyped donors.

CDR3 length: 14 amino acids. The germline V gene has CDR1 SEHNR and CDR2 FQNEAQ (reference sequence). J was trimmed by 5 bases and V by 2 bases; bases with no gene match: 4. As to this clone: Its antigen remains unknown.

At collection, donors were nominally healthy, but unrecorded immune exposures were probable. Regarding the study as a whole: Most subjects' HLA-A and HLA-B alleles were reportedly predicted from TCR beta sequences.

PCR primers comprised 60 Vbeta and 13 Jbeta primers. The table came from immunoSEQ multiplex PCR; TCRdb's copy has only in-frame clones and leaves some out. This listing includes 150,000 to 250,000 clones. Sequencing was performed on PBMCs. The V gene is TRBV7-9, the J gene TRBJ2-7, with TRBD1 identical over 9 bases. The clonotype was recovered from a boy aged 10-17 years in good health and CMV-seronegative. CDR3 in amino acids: CASSLNRQGDEQYF. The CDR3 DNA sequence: TGTGCCAGCAGCTTAAATCGACAGGGGGACGAGCAGTACTTC.